This entry is about one T cell receptor (beta chain). This entry is derived from a study of OX40 agonist ivuxolimab in advanced cancers. Germline CDR1 is ENHRY and CDR2 is SYGVKD. The CDR3 has 13 amino acids. The V and J ends lost 6 bases and 10 bases respectively, with 18 bases between them. TCRdb's table, derived via immunoSEQ multiplex PCR, lists solely in-frame clones and lacks some. The table includes some 50,000 clones, roughly 84% detected once. The V call is TRBV10-3, the J call TRBJ1-2, with a possible D match to TRBD1 (6 bases). Sequenced here: CD4+ or CD8+ T cells sorted from blood, sampled in a trial of the OX40 agonist ivuxolimab. This sequence originates from an adult with an advanced solid tumor such as melanoma, head and neck, liver or kidney cancer. The CDR3 here is CAIRGWQGNVYTF. The CDR3 bases are TGTGCCATCAGAGGGTGGCAGGGGAACGTCTACACCTTC.